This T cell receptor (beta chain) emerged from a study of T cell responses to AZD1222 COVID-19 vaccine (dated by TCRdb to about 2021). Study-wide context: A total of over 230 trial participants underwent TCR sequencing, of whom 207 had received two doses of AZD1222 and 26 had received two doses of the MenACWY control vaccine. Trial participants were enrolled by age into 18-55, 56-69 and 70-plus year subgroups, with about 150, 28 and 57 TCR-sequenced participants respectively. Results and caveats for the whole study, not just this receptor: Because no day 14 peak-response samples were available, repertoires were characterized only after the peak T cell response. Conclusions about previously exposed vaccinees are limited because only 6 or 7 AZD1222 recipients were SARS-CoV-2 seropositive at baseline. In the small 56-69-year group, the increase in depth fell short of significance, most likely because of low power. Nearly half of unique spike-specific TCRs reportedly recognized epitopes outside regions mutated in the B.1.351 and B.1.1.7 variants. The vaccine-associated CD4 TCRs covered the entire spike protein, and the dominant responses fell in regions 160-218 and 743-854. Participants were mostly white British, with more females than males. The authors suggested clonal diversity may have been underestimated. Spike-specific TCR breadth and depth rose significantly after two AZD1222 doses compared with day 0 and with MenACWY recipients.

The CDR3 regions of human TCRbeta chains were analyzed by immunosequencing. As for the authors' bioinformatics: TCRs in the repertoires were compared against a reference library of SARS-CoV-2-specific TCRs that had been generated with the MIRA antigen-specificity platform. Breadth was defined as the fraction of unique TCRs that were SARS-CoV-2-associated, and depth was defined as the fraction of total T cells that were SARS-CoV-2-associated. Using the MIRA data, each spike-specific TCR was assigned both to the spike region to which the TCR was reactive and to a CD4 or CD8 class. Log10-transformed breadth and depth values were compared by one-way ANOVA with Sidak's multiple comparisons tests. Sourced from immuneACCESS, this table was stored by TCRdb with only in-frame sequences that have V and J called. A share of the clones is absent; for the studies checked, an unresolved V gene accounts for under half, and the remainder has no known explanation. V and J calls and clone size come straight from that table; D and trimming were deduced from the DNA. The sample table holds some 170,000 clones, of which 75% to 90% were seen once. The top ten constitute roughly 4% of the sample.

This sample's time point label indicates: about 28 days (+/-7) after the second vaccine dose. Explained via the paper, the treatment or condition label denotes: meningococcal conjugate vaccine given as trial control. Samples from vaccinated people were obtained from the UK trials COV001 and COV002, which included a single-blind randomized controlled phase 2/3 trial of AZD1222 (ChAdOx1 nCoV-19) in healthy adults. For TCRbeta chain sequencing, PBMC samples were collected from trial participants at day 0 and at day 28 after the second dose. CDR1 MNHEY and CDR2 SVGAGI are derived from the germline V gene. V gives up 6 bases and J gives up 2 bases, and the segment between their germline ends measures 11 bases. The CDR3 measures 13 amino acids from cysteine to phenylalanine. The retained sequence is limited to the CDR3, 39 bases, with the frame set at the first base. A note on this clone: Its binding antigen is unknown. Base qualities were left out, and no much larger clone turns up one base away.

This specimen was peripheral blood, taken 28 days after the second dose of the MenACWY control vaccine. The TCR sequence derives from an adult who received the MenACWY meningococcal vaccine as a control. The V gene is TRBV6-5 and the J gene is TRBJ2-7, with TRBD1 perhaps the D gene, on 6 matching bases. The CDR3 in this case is CASSQGFPYEQYF. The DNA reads TGTGCCAGCAGCCAGGGGTTCCCCTACGAGCAGTACTTC.